What follows are 6 T cell receptor beta chains derived from one specimen sequenced in a study of post-analysis software for immune sequencing data. Findings of the study overall: The study found TRBV5-6, TRBV5-1 and TRBV20-1 among five TRBV segments more frequent in patients than controls.

Unique molecular identifiers were present in the TCR beta cDNA libraries. TCRdb re-called the PCR reads through MiXCR, storing one row per CDR3 protein. This sample has about 430,000 distinct CDR3 sequences, with roughly 40% found just once. What these receptors recognize is not known. Sequencing input: blood. The origin of the receptors is a girl aged 2-10 years with multiple sclerosis.

A few counts support this clonotype. The V and J genes are TRBV4-3 and TRBJ2-6, with D maybe TRBD2 (5 bases). Trimming pared 0 bases from V and 4 bases from J, leaving 10 bases between. This CDR3 has 16 amino acids. Germline-derived CDR1 and CDR2 are LGHNA and YSLEER. The CDR3 loop reads CASSQDWRSGANVLTF. CDR3 sequence (DNA): TGCGCCAGCAGCCAAGACTGGAGGTCAGGGGCCAACGTCCTGACTTTC.

In this sample, this clonotype turned up once. The chain couples TRBV7-6 to TRBJ2-7; the D is unclear. This CDR3 has 12 amino acids. V shed 2 bases and J shed 7 bases, with 9 bases lying between them. Germline V gives CDR1 SGHVS, CDR2 FNYEAQ. CDR3 amino acids: CASSLRLREQYF. CDR3 coding DNA: TGTGCCAGCAGCTTAAGACTCAGGGAGCAGTACTTC. Full variable domain (remainder filled in from reference TRBV7-6 and TRBJ2-7): GAGVSQSPRYKVTKRGQDVALRCDPISGHVSLYWYRQALGQGPEFLTYFNYEAQQDKSGLPNDRFSAERPEGSISTLTIQRTEQRDSAMYRCASSLRLREQYFGPGTRLTVT.

This clonotype was counted a single time. V usage is TRBV7-9 and J usage is TRBJ2-7; no reliable D call. This CDR3 is built from 13 residues. Trimming removed 5 bases at V and 5 bases at J, with 13 bases between. Per the germline V gene, CDR1 is SEHNR and CDR2 is FQNEAQ (reference sequence). CDR3 region: CASSQPLEDEQYF. The CDR3 DNA reads as TGTGCCAGCAGCCAGCCCCTTGAGGACGAGCAGTACTTC.

This clonotype was detected only a few times. The chain combines TRBV20-1 with TRBJ2-7; D possibly matches TRBD1 or TRBD2 (5 bases each). V was cut by 4 bases and J by 3 bases, with 16 bases left in between. CDR3 length: 14 residues. CDR1 is DFQATT and CDR2 is SNEGSKA in the germline V gene (reference sequence). The CDR3 DNA reads TGCAGTGCTAATAGCCGGGGCCAGATCTACGAGCAGTACTTC. It yields the protein CSANSRGQIYEQYF.

The V gene is TRBV5-1, the J gene TRBJ2-4, with TRBD1 matching over 7 bases. V lost 4 bases and J lost 0; bases outside the gene matches: 7. The length of the CDR3 is 16 residues. Germline V gene data show CDR1 as SGHRS and CDR2 as YFSETQ. CDR3 loop: CASSEQGSLAKNIQYF. Here the CDR3 DNA reads TGCGCCAGCAGCGAACAGGGGAGCCTAGCCAAAAACATTCAGTACTTC.

This sequence joins TRBV3-1 and TRBJ1-5, with TRBD1 matching over 9 bases. CDR1 is LGHDT, CDR2 YNNKEL, per germline (reference sequence). V shed 3 bases, J shed 7 bases, and the junction held 7 bases outside the gene matches. This CDR3 region has 15 residues. The CDR3 loop is CASSHRQGVGQPQHF. The CDR3 DNA reads as TGTGCCAGCAGCCATAGACAGGGGGTGGGACAGCCCCAGCATTTT.